The sample holds many counts of the clone carrying this T cell receptor beta chain. This entry belongs to a study of CD8 T cells in ankylosing spondylitis. The TCR beta libraries were generated through quantitative 5'-RACE incorporating molecular barcodes. TCRdb re-derived calls from the 5' RACE reads in MiXCR, one entry per CDR3 protein. Of about 190,000 distinct CDR3 sequences detected, 13% appear once; the ten largest clones hold 11%. The germline V gene has CDR1 LGHDT and CDR2 YNNKEL (reference sequence). The CDR3 length is 14 residues. Between the trimmed V and J ends, which lost 2 bases and 4 bases, there was a span of 10 bases.

This sequence was found in a female donor with ankylosing spondylitis or in good health (not recorded which). The genes are TRBV3-1 and TRBJ2-3; TRBD1 might be the D (5 bases). The sequencing input was blood, either unsorted or a sorted T cell fraction (not recorded which). CDR3 DNA sequence: TGTGCCAGCAGCCAAAGACAGTGGTCAGATACGCAGTATTTT. Its protein product is CASSQRQWSDTQYF.